The TCR beta chain described here comes from a study of CD4 T cells in relation to SARS-CoV-2 and coronaviruses. Overall study context: Convalescent patients were under ten males and 4 females; two were Hispanic.

Sequenced by immunoSEQ multiplex PCR; TCRdb stores in-frame clones only, minus some. The sample carries some 46,000 clones, around 79% recorded once. The CDR3 runs 15 residues. Germline V gives CDR1 MGHDK, CDR2 SYGVNS. Trimming took 5 bases from V and 12 from J; bases not matched to a gene: 14. CD4 enrichment then naive enrichment separated naive from memory CD4+ cells. This clone was seen once. Its antigen is not identified. This chain connects TRBV25-1 to TRBJ2-1, with 9 bases lining up with TRBD2. The sample taken for sequencing was naive CD4+ T cells from PBMCs, cultured in vitro. Subset indicated: naive CD4+ T cells isolated by negative enrichment. The source is an adult with COVID-19. The CDR3 here is CASSTGTSRLSGQFF. DNA for the CDR3: TGTGCCAGCAGTACAGGGACTAGCAGGCTCTCAGGGCAGTTCTTC.